This TCR beta chain originates from a study of technical replicates of blood from several donors. TCRdb's copy holds only in-frame clones and misses some; the assay was immunoSEQ multiplex PCR. The table shows about 100,000 clones, with 96% occurring only once. With 2 bases removed from V and 5 bases from J, the gap between germline ends came to 26 bases. This CDR3 has 18 amino acids. Germline CDR1 is SGHRS and CDR2 is YFSETQ. This TCR derives from a human donor in good health. Specimen: T cells isolated from PBMCs. The rearrangement uses TRBV5-1 and TRBJ2-7, with D perhaps TRBD2 (6 bases). CDR3 sequence reads: CASSFRSYGGVRGDEQYF. CDR3 DNA sequence: TGCGCCAGCAGCTTTAGGTCCTACGGGGGAGTAAGAGGAGACGAGCAGTACTTC.